This T cell receptor (beta chain) was captured by sequencing in a study of cytomegalovirus exposure and HLA in healthy donors. Sequencing was performed with immunoSEQ multiplex PCR; in TCRdb, only in-frame clones are kept and a portion is missing. The sample yields some 50,000 clones, roughly 94% seen once. Between the trimmed V and J ends, which lost 0 bases and 7 bases, there was a span of 17 bases. The CDR3 is made up of 16 amino acids. The germline V gene has CDR1 SGHNT and CDR2 YYREEE (reference sequence). Sequenced input: PBMCs. The clonotype was recovered from a woman aged 18-29 years in good health and CMV-seropositive. The rearrangement links TRBV5-4 to TRBJ2-1, with D maybe TRBD2 (6 bases). CDR3 in DNA: TGTGCCAGCAGCTTGGGGGCGGGACGAGGTGGGAATGAGCAGTTCTTC. Encoded protein: CASSLGAGRGGNEQFF.